These 22 T cell receptor beta chains were sequenced from one sample in a study of OX40 agonist ivuxolimab in advanced cancers. Library method: the immunoSEQ multiplex PCR assay. Here the immuneACCESS table is served through TCRdb, limited to in-frame sequences with V and J called. Missing clones are a known gap in these copies; in checked studies unresolved V genes cover under half, and the rest lacks a known reason. In all, the sample holds tens of thousands of clones, and 80% to 90% of those were seen once. The ten largest clones represent 0.3% to 0.4% of the sample. The sequencing here drew on CD4+ or CD8+ T cells sorted from blood, taken in a trial of the OX40 agonist ivuxolimab. These receptors came from an adult with an advanced solid tumor such as melanoma, head and neck, liver or kidney cancer.

The chain recombines TRBV18 with TRBJ1-4; TRBD1 is a possible D gene (6 bases). CDR3 length equals 14 residues. Trimming took 6 bases from V and 4 from J, leaving 12 bases between them. Germline V gives CDR1 KGHSH, CDR2 LQKENI. CDR3 sequence: CASSRGQFNEKLFF. DNA of the CDR3: TGTGCCAGCTCCCGAGGACAGTTTAATGAAAAACTGTTTTTT.

This chain uses TRBV28 with TRBJ1-2, with TRBD1 identical over 7 bases. The J segment lost 2 bases and the V segment lost 2 bases, leaving 8 bases of the junction unmatched. Germline assignment: CDR1 MDHEN and CDR2 SYDVKM. CDR3 length: 16 residues. CDR3 residues: CASSLPGQGGNYGYTF. The DNA of the CDR3 is TGTGCCAGCAGTTTACCCGGGCAGGGGGGAAACTATGGCTACACCTTC.

This chain uses TRBV10-3 with TRBJ2-1; the match to TRBD2 covers 7 bases. The trim removed 0 bases at V and 9 bases at J, leaving 17 bases unmatched. This CDR3 region has 18 residues. Germline assignment: CDR1 ENHRY and CDR2 SYGVKD. CDR3 bases: TGTGCCATCAGTGAGTCGAGCGGAGCGGGGACCCTCTTCAGTGAGCAGTTCTTC. Translated: CAISESSGAGTLFSEQFF.

The chain carries TRBV28 and TRBJ1-2, with TRBD1 matching over 9 bases. This CDR3 region has 14 residues. V dropped 6 bases and J dropped 4; count of bases not matched to a gene: 6. Germline V gives CDR1 MDHEN, CDR2 SYDVKM. For the CDR3, the DNA is TGTGCCAGCAGCCTACAGGGGGCGGGCTATGGCTACACCTTC. Translated, it gives CASSLQGAGYGYTF.

The sample holds one count of this clone. V gene TRBV7-2 combines with J gene TRBJ1-6; D is unclear. In germline, CDR1 is SGHTA, CDR2 FQGNSA. This CDR3 spans 15 amino acids. Between the trimmed V and J ends, which lost 2 bases and 6 bases, there was a span of 11 bases. The CDR3, as DNA: TGTGCCAGCAGCTTAATACTGTTGGGTAATTCACCCCTCCACTTT. Translation: CASSLILLGNSPLHF.

This clone was counted once. This chain connects TRBV19 to TRBJ2-2, with D tentatively TRBD1 (5 bases). The CDR3 covers 14 residues. Trimming removed 9 bases at V and 3 bases at J, with 14 bases between. CDR1 and CDR2 (germline): LNHDA, SQIVND (reference sequence). Here the CDR3 reads CASKSTAYTGELFF. DNA of the CDR3: TGTGCCAGCAAGTCGACAGCTTACACCGGGGAGCTGTTTTTT. The whole variable domain, filled in from reference TRBV19 and TRBJ2-2, reads DGGITQSPKYLFRKEGQNVTLSCEQNLNHDAMYWYRQDPGQGLRLIYYSQIVNDFQKGDIAEGYSVSREKKESFPLTVTSAQKNPTAFYLCASKSTAYTGELFFGEGSRLTVL.

This clone was seen once. The J gene is TRBJ2-6, the V gene TRBV5-5; D might be TRBD2 (6 bases). The CDR3 length is 15 residues. V lost 3 bases and J 1 base, leaving 8 bases between the germline ends. Germline CDR1 reads SGHKS; CDR2 reads YYEKEE (reference sequence). The CDR3 nucleotides read TGTGCCAGCAGCTGGGCGGGGTCTGGGGCCAACGTCCTGACTTTC. Translating gives CASSWAGSGANVLTF.

This chain connects TRBV30 to TRBJ1-3; the D gene is possibly TRBD1 (5 bases). The CDR3 sequence is 17 residues long. CDR1 GTSNPN and CDR2 SVGIG come from the germline V gene (reference sequence). The V end was cut by 2 bases, the J end by 3 bases, with 20 bases between. The chain's CDR3 is CAWSHRGRALGGNTIYF. The CDR3, as DNA: TGTGCCTGGAGTCATAGGGGCCGGGCCCTTGGTGGAAACACCATATATTTT. Supplemented by reference TRBV30 and TRBJ1-3, the full variable domain reads SQTIHQWPATLVQPVGSPLSLECTVEGTSNPNLYWYRQAAGRGLQLLFYSVGIGQISSEVPQNLSASRPQDRQFILSSKKLLLSDSGFYLCAWSHRGRALGGNTIYFGEGSWLTVV.

The chain joins TRBV4-1 to TRBJ2-7; tentative D call: TRBD1 (6 bases). Germline V CDR1 and CDR2: MGHRA, YSYEKL. There are 14 residues in the CDR3. Trimming took off 3 bases at V and 6 bases at J, with 15 bases between the two ends. CDR3 protein: CASSQPSNRVEQYF. CDR3 nucleotide sequence: TGCGCCAGCAGCCAGCCCTCGAACAGGGTCGAGCAGTACTTC.

The J gene is TRBJ1-2, the V gene TRBV11-2; TRBD1 might be the D (5 bases). Trimming pared 4 bases from V and 4 bases from J, leaving 13 bases between. The CDR3 contains 14 residues. Per germline, CDR1 SGHAT and CDR2 FQNNGV. The CDR3 DNA reads TGTGCCAGCAGCTCCATTAGGGGCCCCTATGGCTACACCTTC. Amino acid sequence: CASSSIRGPYGYTF.

The chain uses TRBV28 and TRBJ2-3; maybe TRBD1 (6 bases). CDR3 length: 18 residues. V gave up 7 bases and J gave up 1 base, with 24 bases separating them. Germline V gene sequence: CDR1 MDHEN, CDR2 SYDVKM. This CDR3 reads CASTPRGFLLAGTDTQYF. The CDR3 coding sequence is TGTGCCAGCACACCGAGGGGGTTCCTTCTGGCAGGCACAGATACGCAGTATTTT.

The genes are TRBV12-5 and TRBJ1-5; D unresolved. The V end was cut by 4 bases, the J end by 4 bases, with 14 bases between. Germline CDR1 and CDR2: LGHNT and FRNRAP. CDR3 size: 15 residues. Here the CDR3 reads CASGSGILGNQPQHF. CDR3 bases: TGTGCTAGTGGTTCTGGGATTTTGGGGAATCAGCCCCAGCATTTT.

The sample holds a few counts of this clone. The chain is built from TRBV7-2 and TRBJ1-1; the match to TRBD1 covers 7 bases. Unmatched junction bases numbered 2, after V lost 1 base and J lost 3 bases. Germline lookup yields CDR1 SGHTA and CDR2 FQGNSA. The CDR3 spans 14 residues. CDR3 DNA sequence: TGTGCCAGCAGCTTAGAGGGGGCTTACACTGAAGCTTTCTTT. Translation gives CASSLEGAYTEAFF.

The V and J genes are TRBV5-4 and TRBJ1-3, with a possible D match to TRBD1 (6 bases). V was shortened by 5 bases and J by 0 bases, with 12 bases between the two germline ends. The CDR3 runs to 15 residues. Germline CDR1 reads SGHNT; CDR2 reads YYREEE (reference sequence). The CDR3 here is CASSKDSHSGNTIYF. The CDR3 bases are TGTGCCAGCAGTAAGGACAGCCACTCTGGAAACACCATATATTTT.

V is TRBV5-1 and J is TRBJ1-2, with 8 bases identical to TRBD1. This CDR3 is built from 14 residues. After removal of 4 bases from V and 3 bases from J, the junction contained 5 bases not matched to a gene. Germline CDR1 SGHRS, CDR2 YFSETQ. The CDR3 loop reads CASSRDRFDYGYTF. The CDR3 bases are TGCGCCAGCAGCAGGGACAGGTTCGACTATGGCTACACCTTC.

The chain recombines TRBV18 with TRBJ2-2; D might be TRBD2 (6 bases). The CDR3 totals 15 residues. V lost 0 bases and J lost 5, with 10 bases in between. CDR1 and CDR2 (germline): KGHSH, LQKENI. CDR3 region: CASSPPTAGTGELFF. CDR3 DNA: TGTGCCAGCTCACCACCGACCGCGGGGACCGGGGAGCTGTTTTTT.

V usage is TRBV5-6 and J usage is TRBJ1-6, with TRBD1 matching over 8 bases. The CDR3 length is 17 residues. After removal of 4 bases from V and 3 bases from J, the junction contained 9 bases not matched to a gene. Germline-derived CDR1 and CDR2 are SGHDT and YYEEEE. CDR3 sequence (DNA): TGTGCCAGCAGCCAGGACAGGGCCTACCTCTATAATTCACCCCTCCACTTT. This codes for CASSQDRAYLYNSPLHF. The full variable domain, in which reference TRBV5-6 and TRBJ1-6 provide the parts outside the CDR3, is DAGVTQSPTHLIKTRGQQVTLRCSPKSGHDTVSWYQQALGQGPQFIFQYYEEEERQRGNFPDRFSGHQFPNYSSELNVNALLLGDSALYLCASSQDRAYLYNSPLHFGNGTRLTVT.

The chain employs TRBV14 and TRBJ2-1, with D hard to call. Trimming took off 0 bases at V and 2 bases at J, with 11 bases between the two ends. The CDR3 runs 16 residues. Germline V gene lookup returns CDR1 SGHDN and CDR2 FVKESK. The CDR3: CASSQDLWQTYNEQFF. As DNA, the CDR3 is TGTGCCAGCAGCCAAGATCTGTGGCAGACCTACAATGAGCAGTTCTTC.

The chain recombines TRBV5-6 with TRBJ2-6; TRBD2 aligns across 8 bases. The germline V gene encodes CDR1 SGHDT and CDR2 YYEEEE. The CDR3 sequence is 18 residues long. V lost 4 bases to trimming and J lost 1 base; unmatched junction nucleotides: 10. The chain's CDR3 is CASSIPRRGVSGANVLTF. For the CDR3, the DNA is TGTGCCAGCAGCATACCTCGGCGGGGGGTATCTGGGGCCAACGTCCTGACTTTC.

The chain carries TRBV9 and TRBJ2-7; perhaps TRBD2 as D (6 bases). V dropped 3 bases and J dropped 3 bases, with 16 bases sitting between them. Germline V gene data show CDR1 as SGDLS and CDR2 as YYNGEE. The CDR3 has 15 residues. The CDR3 reads CASSGGGEAIYEQYF. The CDR3 DNA sequence: TGTGCCAGCAGCGGAGGAGGGGAGGCCATCTACGAGCAGTACTTC.

This rearrangement joins TRBV29-1 to TRBJ1-1; D is unclear. The germline CDR1 and CDR2 sequences are SQVTM and ANQGSEA. V was shortened by 6 bases and J by 4 bases, with 12 bases between the two germline ends. The CDR3 length is 12 residues. Written as DNA, the CDR3 is TGCAGCGTCCGAGATGGTGGCACTGAAGCTTTCTTT. Amino acids: CSVRDGGTEAFF.

The chain's CDR3 is CAWSLTASTDTQYF. CDR3 DNA: TGTGCCTGGAGTTTGACAGCTAGCACAGATACGCAGTATTTT. J is TRBJ2-3 and V is TRBV30, with a weak D call TRBD1 (5 bases). This CDR3 is 14 amino acids long. Germline values: CDR1 GTSNPN, CDR2 SVGIG (reference sequence). Between the trimmed V and J ends, which lost 2 bases and 0 bases, there was a span of 9 bases.